Listed below are T cell receptor beta chains from one sample, sequenced in a study of identical twins. TCRdb processed the 5' RACE reads anew with MiXCR; each CDR3 protein has one entry. This sample has under 350,000 distinct CDR3 sequences, with 9.5% found just once. In addition, the sample was reused for a study of yellow fever vaccine responses in identical twins.

Source material: CD8+ T cells sorted from blood. The receptors were gathered from a woman aged 18-29 years in good health. Each CDR3 is given with its conserved first and last residue. The order of the fields is D gene, J gene, V gene, clone size, CDR3 protein, CDR3 DNA. The D gene is left open where the match is weak. A clone size is listed for some rows: how often the clone was seen (once, few, many), or a class if it is expanded.

d_call: TRBD1; j_call: TRBJ2-3; v_call: TRBV29-1; clone_size: .; cdr3_aa: CSVVRDREPYTQYF; cdr3_nt: TGCAGCGTCGTGAGGGACAGGGAACCATATACGCAGTATTTT
d_call: .; j_call: TRBJ2-7; v_call: TRBV27; clone_size: few; cdr3_aa: CASSRVPQGPESEQYF; cdr3_nt: TGTGCCAGCAGTAGAGTCCCCCAGGGTCCTGAGTCCGAGCAGTACTTC
d_call: .; j_call: TRBJ2-1; v_call: TRBV11-2; clone_size: .; cdr3_aa: CASSSPDGPSSYNEQFF; cdr3_nt: TGTGCCAGCAGCTCTCCGGACGGACCGAGCTCCTACAATGAGCAGTTCTTC
d_call: TRBD1; j_call: TRBJ2-7; v_call: TRBV2; clone_size: few; cdr3_aa: CASSTDRALSYEQYF; cdr3_nt: TGTGCCAGCAGCACGGACAGGGCCCTATCCTACGAGCAGTACTTC
d_call: .; j_call: TRBJ2-5; v_call: TRBV13; clone_size: few; cdr3_aa: CASSLGTENFQETQYF; cdr3_nt: TGTGCCAGCAGCTTAGGGACAGAAAATTTTCAAGAGACCCAGTACTTC
d_call: TRBD1; j_call: TRBJ1-2; v_call: TRBV27; clone_size: few; cdr3_aa: CASSWGRGALEYGYTF; cdr3_nt: TGTGCCAGCAGTTGGGGCAGGGGGGCCCTTGAATACGGCTACACCTTC
d_call: .; j_call: TRBJ2-1; v_call: TRBV20-1; clone_size: many; cdr3_aa: CSARDQGKYEQFF; cdr3_nt: TGCAGTGCTAGAGATCAAGGGAAGTATGAGCAGTTCTTC
d_call: TRBD1; j_call: TRBJ2-5; v_call: TRBV11-1; clone_size: few; cdr3_aa: CASSPRDRGPRGQETQYF; cdr3_nt: TGTGCCAGCAGCCCTAGAGACAGGGGGCCCAGGGGACAAGAGACCCAGTACTTC
d_call: .; j_call: TRBJ2-7; v_call: TRBV4-3; clone_size: many; cdr3_aa: CASSQSLYFYEQYF; cdr3_nt: TGCGCCAGCAGCCAATCTCTTTACTTCTACGAGCAGTACTTC
d_call: TRBD1; j_call: TRBJ1-2; v_call: TRBV27; clone_size: many; cdr3_aa: CASSFGSGGNGYTF; cdr3_nt: TGTGCCAGCAGTTTCGGATCAGGGGGTAATGGCTACACCTTC
d_call: TRBD1; j_call: TRBJ2-3; v_call: TRBV7-8; clone_size: many; cdr3_aa: CASSQNPTTGDTDTQYF; cdr3_nt: TGTGCCAGCAGCCAAAACCCCACGACAGGGGACACAGATACGCAGTATTTT
d_call: .; j_call: TRBJ1-2; v_call: TRBV10-3; clone_size: .; cdr3_aa: CAISEGVPYGYTF; cdr3_nt: TGTGCCATCAGTGAAGGGGTCCCCTATGGCTACACCTTC
d_call: .; j_call: TRBJ2-7; v_call: TRBV9; clone_size: .; cdr3_aa: CPSRDGTSNEQYF; cdr3_nt: TGTCCCAGCAGAGACGGGACATCTAACGAGCAGTACTTC
d_call: TRBD2; j_call: TRBJ2-1; v_call: TRBV5-1; clone_size: .; cdr3_aa: CASSSPLAGGQNEQFF; cdr3_nt: TGCGCCAGCAGCTCACCTCTAGCGGGGGGGCAAAATGAGCAGTTCTTC
d_call: TRBD2; j_call: TRBJ2-5; v_call: TRBV15; clone_size: few; cdr3_aa: CATSRDSLAGGFETQYF; cdr3_nt: TGTGCCACCAGCAGAGATTCACTAGCGGGAGGGTTTGAGACCCAGTACTTC
d_call: .; j_call: TRBJ2-1; v_call: TRBV4-3; clone_size: many; cdr3_aa: CASSQDMGGSYNEQFF; cdr3_nt: TGCGCCAGCAGCCAAGATATGGGAGGTTCCTACAATGAGCAGTTCTTC
d_call: .; j_call: TRBJ1-3; v_call: TRBV4-3; clone_size: few; cdr3_aa: CASSKAPWGGNTIYF; cdr3_nt: TGCGCCAGCAGCAAAGCCCCCTGGGGTGGAAACACCATATATTTT
d_call: .; j_call: TRBJ1-1; v_call: TRBV12-3/TRBV12-4; clone_size: many; cdr3_aa: CASSFIGRGNTEAFF; cdr3_nt: TGTGCCAGCAGTTTTATCGGTCGGGGGAACACTGAAGCTTTCTTT
d_call: .; j_call: TRBJ2-7; v_call: TRBV5-5; clone_size: many; cdr3_aa: CASSFYEQYF; cdr3_nt: TGTGCCAGCAGCTTCTACGAGCAGTACTTC
d_call: TRBD2; j_call: TRBJ2-2; v_call: TRBV10-3; clone_size: many; cdr3_aa: CAISGTTVREGITGELFF; cdr3_nt: TGTGCCATCAGTGGGACGACTGTGCGGGAGGGTATAACCGGGGAGCTGTTTTTT
d_call: TRBD2; j_call: TRBJ2-7; v_call: TRBV7-2; clone_size: few; cdr3_aa: CASSLTSESSYEQYF; cdr3_nt: TGTGCCAGCAGCTTGACTAGCGAGAGCTCCTACGAGCAGTACTTC
d_call: .; j_call: TRBJ2-5; v_call: TRBV20-1; clone_size: .; cdr3_aa: CSARRLGEETQYF; cdr3_nt: TGCAGTGCCCGACGACTAGGTGAAGAGACCCAGTACTTC
d_call: .; j_call: TRBJ2-5; v_call: TRBV10-2; clone_size: .; cdr3_aa: CASSEGRGKRTQYF; cdr3_nt: TGCGCCAGCAGTGAGGGGCGGGGCAAGAGGACCCAGTACTTC
d_call: TRBD2; j_call: TRBJ2-7; v_call: TRBV6-5; clone_size: .; cdr3_aa: CASSYSSGSSGEQYF; cdr3_nt: TGTGCCAGCAGTTACTCCAGCGGGAGCTCGGGAGAGCAGTACTTC
d_call: .; j_call: TRBJ2-1; v_call: TRBV7-9; clone_size: many; cdr3_aa: CASSNTTHRVADNEQFF; cdr3_nt: TGTGCCAGCAGCAATACCACCCACAGGGTAGCAGACAATGAGCAGTTCTTC
d_call: .; j_call: TRBJ2-1; v_call: TRBV25-1; clone_size: many; cdr3_aa: CASSETSTEQFF; cdr3_nt: TGTGCCAGCAGTGAGACTAGTACCGAGCAGTTCTTC
d_call: TRBD2; j_call: TRBJ2-7; v_call: TRBV27; clone_size: few; cdr3_aa: CASSSGLAEYEQYF; cdr3_nt: TGTGCCAGCAGTTCAGGACTAGCGGAGTACGAGCAGTACTTC
d_call: .; j_call: TRBJ2-7; v_call: TRBV29-1; clone_size: many; cdr3_aa: CSVDAQGEVYEQYF; cdr3_nt: TGCAGCGTTGACGCCCAGGGGGAGGTCTACGAGCAGTACTTC
d_call: .; j_call: TRBJ1-1; v_call: TRBV20-1; clone_size: many; cdr3_aa: CSALRGETEAFF; cdr3_nt: TGCAGTGCTCTCCGAGGGGAGACTGAAGCTTTCTTT
d_call: .; j_call: TRBJ2-5; v_call: TRBV20-1; clone_size: few; cdr3_aa: CSARDLTQWGTQYF; cdr3_nt: TGCAGTGCTAGAGACCTGACCCAATGGGGCACCCAGTACTTC
d_call: .; j_call: TRBJ2-1; v_call: TRBV29-1; clone_size: few; cdr3_aa: CSVEGRLAPPSSYNEQFF; cdr3_nt: TGCAGCGTTGAGGGGAGACTTGCTCCACCTAGCTCCTACAATGAGCAGTTCTTC
d_call: TRBD1; j_call: TRBJ2-5; v_call: TRBV14; clone_size: few; cdr3_aa: CASSRRTGGGETQYF; cdr3_nt: TGTGCCAGCAGCCGACGGACAGGGGGTGGCGAGACCCAGTACTTC
d_call: TRBD2; j_call: TRBJ2-7; v_call: TRBV7-9; clone_size: many; cdr3_aa: CASSSAELAAQYEQYF; cdr3_nt: TGTGCCAGCAGCTCCGCCGAACTAGCGGCACAATACGAGCAGTACTTC
d_call: .; j_call: TRBJ1-4; v_call: TRBV7-6; clone_size: .; cdr3_aa: CASSPGGEKLFF; cdr3_nt: TGTGCCAGCAGTCCGGGAGGTGAAAAACTGTTTTTT
d_call: .; j_call: TRBJ1-2; v_call: TRBV4-1; clone_size: many; cdr3_aa: CASSQVFGEGYGYTF; cdr3_nt: TGCGCCAGCAGCCAAGTCTTTGGGGAGGGCTATGGCTACACCTTC
d_call: .; j_call: TRBJ2-1; v_call: TRBV4-3; clone_size: few; cdr3_aa: CASSQDLLGNNEQFF; cdr3_nt: TGCGCCAGCAGCCAAGATCTACTAGGGAACAATGAGCAGTTCTTC
d_call: TRBD2; j_call: TRBJ2-1; v_call: TRBV3-1; clone_size: many; cdr3_aa: CASSQGTSAYNEQFF; cdr3_nt: TGTGCCAGCAGCCAAGGGACTAGCGCCTACAATGAGCAGTTCTTC
d_call: TRBD1; j_call: TRBJ1-2; v_call: TRBV5-1; clone_size: many; cdr3_aa: CASSLEGQDTYGYTF; cdr3_nt: TGCGCCAGCAGCTTGGAGGGACAGGACACTTATGGCTACACCTTC
d_call: TRBD1; j_call: TRBJ2-2; v_call: TRBV7-9; clone_size: many; cdr3_aa: CASSSTGGEVTGELFF; cdr3_nt: TGTGCCAGCAGCAGTACAGGGGGCGAAGTCACCGGGGAGCTGTTTTTT
d_call: .; j_call: TRBJ2-2; v_call: TRBV5-1; clone_size: many; cdr3_aa: CASSTTGTNTGELFF; cdr3_nt: TGCGCCAGCAGTACTACCGGGACAAACACCGGGGAGCTGTTTTTT
d_call: .; j_call: TRBJ2-5; v_call: TRBV24-1; clone_size: .; cdr3_aa: CATSDLDSRETQYF; cdr3_nt: TGTGCCACCAGTGATTTGGACAGTAGGGAGACCCAGTACTTC
d_call: .; j_call: TRBJ2-5; v_call: TRBV28; clone_size: few; cdr3_aa: CASSLKPQETQYF; cdr3_nt: TGTGCCAGCAGTTTGAAGCCCCAAGAGACCCAGTACTTC
d_call: .; j_call: TRBJ2-5; v_call: TRBV7-3; clone_size: .; cdr3_aa: CASSLNGGGQETQYF; cdr3_nt: TGTGCCAGCAGCTTAAACGGGGGCGGCCAAGAGACCCAGTACTTC
d_call: .; j_call: TRBJ2-3; v_call: TRBV28; clone_size: .; cdr3_aa: CASRYRDSYTDTQYF; cdr3_nt: TGTGCCAGCCGCTATAGGGACTCCTACACAGATACGCAGTATTTT
d_call: .; j_call: TRBJ2-6; v_call: TRBV19; clone_size: many; cdr3_aa: CASLKTRIERSGANVLTF; cdr3_nt: TGTGCCAGCCTAAAAACAAGAATAGAACGCTCTGGGGCCAACGTCCTGACTTTC
d_call: .; j_call: TRBJ2-1; v_call: TRBV28; clone_size: many; cdr3_aa: CASSTGSSYNEQFF; cdr3_nt: TGTGCCAGCAGCACAGGCAGCTCCTACAATGAGCAGTTCTTC
d_call: .; j_call: TRBJ2-1; v_call: TRBV27; clone_size: .; cdr3_aa: CASSLLGIDNEQFF; cdr3_nt: TGTGCCAGCAGTTTATTGGGGATCGACAATGAGCAGTTCTTC
d_call: .; j_call: TRBJ1-3; v_call: TRBV12-3/TRBV12-4; clone_size: .; cdr3_aa: CASSPRDPRGNTIYF; cdr3_nt: TGTGCCAGCAGTCCCCGGGACCCTCGAGGAAACACCATATATTTT
d_call: TRBD2; j_call: TRBJ2-7; v_call: TRBV7-9; clone_size: once; cdr3_aa: CASSSVTGGSYEQYF; cdr3_nt: TGTGCCAGCAGCTCAGTTACCGGGGGGAGCTACGAGCAGTACTTC
d_call: .; j_call: TRBJ2-7; v_call: TRBV19; clone_size: many; cdr3_aa: CASTSGYEQYF; cdr3_nt: TGTGCCAGTACATCTGGCTACGAGCAGTACTTC
d_call: .; j_call: TRBJ2-1; v_call: TRBV29-1; clone_size: many; cdr3_aa: CSSLGGTREQFF; cdr3_nt: TGCAGCAGTTTGGGGGGTACGCGCGAGCAGTTCTTC
d_call: TRBD1; j_call: TRBJ2-1; v_call: TRBV6-2/TRBV6-3; clone_size: many; cdr3_aa: CASSYSRQGGDYNEQFF; cdr3_nt: TGTGCCAGCAGTTACTCTCGACAAGGGGGCGACTACAATGAGCAGTTCTTC
d_call: .; j_call: TRBJ2-1; v_call: TRBV4-3; clone_size: many; cdr3_aa: CASSQDRASEINNEQFF; cdr3_nt: TGCGCCAGCAGCCAAGATCGGGCTAGCGAGATTAACAATGAGCAGTTCTTC
d_call: TRBD2; j_call: TRBJ2-7; v_call: TRBV27; clone_size: .; cdr3_aa: CASSLGLGLYEQYF; cdr3_nt: TGTGCCAGCAGTTTAGGACTAGGCCTCTACGAGCAGTACTTC
d_call: .; j_call: TRBJ2-7; v_call: TRBV7-9; clone_size: .; cdr3_aa: CASHRSLSYEQYF; cdr3_nt: TGTGCCAGCCACCGTTCTCTTAGTTACGAGCAGTACTTC
d_call: .; j_call: TRBJ2-1; v_call: TRBV7-8; clone_size: few; cdr3_aa: CASSFRIPGAQSSYNEQFF; cdr3_nt: TGTGCCAGCAGCTTCCGCATACCCGGGGCTCAGAGCTCCTACAATGAGCAGTTCTTC
d_call: .; j_call: TRBJ1-2; v_call: TRBV7-8; clone_size: few; cdr3_aa: CASSLELTVGYGYTF; cdr3_nt: TGTGCCAGCAGCTTAGAGCTGACAGTAGGATACGGCTACACCTTC